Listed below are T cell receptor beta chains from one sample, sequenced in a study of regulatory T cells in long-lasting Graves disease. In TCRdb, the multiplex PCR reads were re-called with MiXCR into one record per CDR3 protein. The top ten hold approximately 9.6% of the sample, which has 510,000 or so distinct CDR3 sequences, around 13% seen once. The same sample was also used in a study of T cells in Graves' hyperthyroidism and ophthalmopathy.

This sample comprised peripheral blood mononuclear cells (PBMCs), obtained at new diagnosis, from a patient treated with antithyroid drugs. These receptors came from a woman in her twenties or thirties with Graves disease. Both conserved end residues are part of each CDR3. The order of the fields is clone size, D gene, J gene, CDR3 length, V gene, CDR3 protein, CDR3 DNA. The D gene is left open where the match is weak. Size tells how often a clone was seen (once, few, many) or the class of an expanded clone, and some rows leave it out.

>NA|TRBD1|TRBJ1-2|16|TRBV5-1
CASSFSRQGINYGYTF
TGCGCCAGCAGCTTTAGCCGACAGGGGATAAACTATGGCTACACCTTC
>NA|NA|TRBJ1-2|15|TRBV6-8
CASSELGQINYGYTF
TGTGCCAGCAGTGAACTGGGACAAATTAACTATGGCTACACCTTC
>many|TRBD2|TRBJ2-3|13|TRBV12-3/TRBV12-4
CASSFTSGSTQYF
TGTGCCAGCAGTTTCACTAGCGGGAGTACGCAGTATTTT
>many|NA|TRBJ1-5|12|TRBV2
CASQDTNQPQHF
TGTGCCAGTCAGGATACGAATCAGCCCCAGCATTTT
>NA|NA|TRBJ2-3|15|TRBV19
CASSITGTSTDTQYF
TGTGCCAGTAGTATAACGGGCACAAGCACAGATACGCAGTATTTT
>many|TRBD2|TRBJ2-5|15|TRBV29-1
CSVDRRQGGEETQYF
TGCAGCGTTGACCGTCGGCAGGGAGGGGAAGAGACCCAGTACTTC
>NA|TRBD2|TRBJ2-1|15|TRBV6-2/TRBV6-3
CASRGSGTSYNEQFF
TGTGCCAGCAGGGGTAGCGGGACCTCCTACAATGAGCAGTTCTTC
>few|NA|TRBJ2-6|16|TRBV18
CASSPTSGGGANVLTF
TGTGCCAGCTCACCGACATCGGGCGGCGGGGCCAACGTCCTGACTTTC
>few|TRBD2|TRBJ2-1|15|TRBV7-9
CASSPSGGKYNEQFF
TGTGCCAGCAGCCCGAGCGGGGGTAAATACAATGAGCAGTTCTTC
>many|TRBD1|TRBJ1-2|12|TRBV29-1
CSAQRGLDGYTF
TGCAGCGCTCAGAGGGGGCTGGACGGCTACACCTTC
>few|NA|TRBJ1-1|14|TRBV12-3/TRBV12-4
CASSHTRGYTEAFF
TGTGCCAGCAGCCATACCCGGGGGTACACTGAAGCTTTCTTT
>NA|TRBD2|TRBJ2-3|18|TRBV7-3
CASSLRGLAGGQADTQYF
TGTGCCAGCAGCTTAAGGGGACTAGCGGGAGGGCAAGCAGATACGCAGTATTTT
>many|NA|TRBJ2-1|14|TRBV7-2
CASSLAPHPNEQFF
TGTGCCAGCAGCTTAGCGCCTCACCCCAATGAGCAGTTCTTC
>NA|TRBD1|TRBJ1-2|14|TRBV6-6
CASSYLQGDYGYTF
TGTGCCAGCAGTTACTTACAGGGGGACTATGGCTACACCTTC
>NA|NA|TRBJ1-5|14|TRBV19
CASSGTISNQPQHF
TGTGCCAGTAGTGGCACCATTAGCAATCAGCCCCAGCATTTT
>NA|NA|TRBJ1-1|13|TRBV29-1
CSVEAGSNTEAFF
TGCAGCGTTGAAGCGGGATCTAACACTGAAGCTTTCTTT
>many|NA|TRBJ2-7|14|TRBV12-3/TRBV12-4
CASSLAVRAYEQYF
TGTGCCAGCAGTTTAGCGGTCAGGGCCTACGAGCAGTACTTC
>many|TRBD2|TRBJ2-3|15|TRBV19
CASSIVAGGTDTQYF
TGTGCCAGTAGTATAGTAGCGGGAGGGACAGATACGCAGTATTTT
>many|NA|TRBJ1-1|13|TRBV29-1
CSVDPDVVTEAFF
TGCAGCGTTGATCCGGATGTAGTCACTGAAGCTTTCTTT
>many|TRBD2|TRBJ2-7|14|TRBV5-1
CASRRASGAYEQYF
TGCGCCAGCCGGCGGGCTAGCGGGGCCTACGAGCAGTACTTC
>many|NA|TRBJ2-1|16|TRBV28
CASTPRLRAPEDEQFF
TGTGCCAGCACCCCCCGGTTAAGGGCCCCTGAGGATGAGCAGTTCTTC
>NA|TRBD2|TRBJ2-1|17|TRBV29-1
CSVEGTSGSRSYNEQFF
TGCAGCGTTGAGGGGACTAGCGGGAGTCGGTCCTACAATGAGCAGTTCTTC
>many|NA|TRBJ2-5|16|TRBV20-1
CSATPRVSRGGETQYF
TGCAGTGCTACTCCTCGTGTGAGCCGAGGCGGCGAGACCCAGTACTTC
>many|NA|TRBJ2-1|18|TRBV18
CASSPQGTYIGRGNEQFF
TGTGCCAGCTCACCACAGGGGACATATATCGGGAGAGGGAATGAGCAGTTCTTC
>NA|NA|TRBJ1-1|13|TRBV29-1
CSAPGPFSAEAFF
TGCAGCGCTCCGGGACCCTTCTCGGCTGAAGCTTTCTTT
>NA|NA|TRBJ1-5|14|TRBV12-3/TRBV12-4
CACSLGGSNQPQHF
TGTGCCTGCAGTTTAGGGGGTAGCAATCAGCCCCAGCATTTT
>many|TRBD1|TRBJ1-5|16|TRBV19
CASSQWQGGRNQPQHF
TGTGCCAGTAGCCAATGGCAGGGGGGACGCAATCAGCCCCAGCATTTT
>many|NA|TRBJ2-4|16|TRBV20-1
CSARDAGRVAKNIQYF
TGCAGTGCTAGAGATGCGGGGCGGGTAGCCAAAAACATTCAGTACTTC
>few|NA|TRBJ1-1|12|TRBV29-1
CSVVGRDAEAFF
TGCAGCGTTGTGGGCAGGGACGCTGAAGCTTTCTTT
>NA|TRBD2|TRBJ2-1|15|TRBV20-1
CSAPKPAGKSDEQFF
TGCAGTGCTCCGAAACCAGCGGGAAAATCCGATGAGCAGTTCTTC
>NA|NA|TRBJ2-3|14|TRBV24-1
CATRAEGSTDTQYF
TGTGCCACCAGGGCGGAGGGAAGCACAGATACGCAGTATTTT
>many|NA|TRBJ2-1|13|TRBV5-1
CASSMGAYNEQFF
TGCGCCAGCAGCATGGGAGCTTACAATGAGCAGTTCTTC
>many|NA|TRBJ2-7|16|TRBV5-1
CASSLASANEFYEQYF
TGCGCCAGCAGCTTGGCTTCCGCCAACGAGTTCTACGAGCAGTACTTC
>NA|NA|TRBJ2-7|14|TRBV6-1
CASTKRGSSYEQYF
TGTGCCAGCACCAAACGGGGGAGCTCCTACGAGCAGTACTTC
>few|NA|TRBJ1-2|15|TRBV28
CASSLPTRLGLGYTF
TGTGCCAGCAGTTTACCCACACGTCTGGGCTTAGGCTACACCTTC
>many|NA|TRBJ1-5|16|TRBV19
CASSLWVSGSNQPQHF
TGTGCCAGTAGCTTATGGGTTAGTGGGAGCAATCAGCCCCAGCATTTT
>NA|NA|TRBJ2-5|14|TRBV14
CASSPDPYQETQYF
TGTGCCAGCAGCCCTGACCCCTACCAAGAGACCCAGTACTTC
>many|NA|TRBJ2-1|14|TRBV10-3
CAISSLARSNEQFF
TGTGCCATCAGTTCTTTAGCGAGATCCAATGAGCAGTTCTTC
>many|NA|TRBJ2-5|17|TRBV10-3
CAISEARGGGYQETQYF
TGTGCCATCAGTGAGGCTCGGGGAGGGGGGTACCAAGAGACCCAGTACTTC
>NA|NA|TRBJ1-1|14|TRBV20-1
CSARGVRKNTEAFF
TGCAGTGCTAGGGGGGTCAGGAAGAACACTGAAGCTTTCTTT
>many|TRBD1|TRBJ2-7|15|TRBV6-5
CASSYSAGGSYEQYF
TGTGCCAGCAGTTACTCAGCAGGGGGCTCCTACGAGCAGTACTTC
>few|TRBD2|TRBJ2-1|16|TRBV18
CASSPLGLVDINEQFF
TGTGCCAGCTCACCTCTCGGACTAGTGGATATCAATGAGCAGTTCTTC
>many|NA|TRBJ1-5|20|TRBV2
CASSESPQIFDSLSNQPQHF
TGTGCCAGCAGTGAATCCCCCCAGATATTTGACAGCCTAAGCAATCAGCCCCAGCATTTT
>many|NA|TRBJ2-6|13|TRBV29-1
CSVRRAGANVLTF
TGCAGCGTTCGCAGGGCTGGGGCCAACGTCCTGACTTTC
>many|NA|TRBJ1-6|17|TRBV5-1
CASSLDTRSSYNSPLHF
TGCGCCAGCAGCCTAGACACTCGGAGCTCCTATAATTCACCCCTCCACTTT
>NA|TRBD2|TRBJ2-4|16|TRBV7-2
CASSLAWVGGGRVQYF
TGTGCCAGCAGCTTAGCGTGGGTAGGGGGCGGGAGGGTTCAGTACTTC
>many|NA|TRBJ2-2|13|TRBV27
CASSFSPRLKLFF
TGTGCCAGCAGTTTTTCCCCCCGGTTGAAGCTGTTTTTT
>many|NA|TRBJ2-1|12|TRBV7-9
CASSLVRDEQFF
TGTGCCAGCAGCTTAGTGCGGGATGAGCAGTTCTTC
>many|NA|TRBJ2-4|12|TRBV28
CASSSGYNIQYF
TGTGCCAGCAGTTCAGGGTACAACATTCAGTACTTC
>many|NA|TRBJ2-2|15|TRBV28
CASSLGRGSTGELFF
TGTGCCAGCAGTTTGGGCAGGGGATCCACCGGGGAGCTGTTTTTT
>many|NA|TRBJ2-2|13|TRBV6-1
CASTPNVPGELFF
TGTGCCAGCACCCCGAATGTGCCCGGGGAGCTGTTTTTT
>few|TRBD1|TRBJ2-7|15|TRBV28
CASRQGGGLSYEQYF
TGTGCCAGCCGACAGGGGGGGGGCCTTTCCTACGAGCAGTACTTC
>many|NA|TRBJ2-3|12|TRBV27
CATTTSTDTQYF
TGTGCCACCACAACTAGCACAGATACGCAGTATTTT
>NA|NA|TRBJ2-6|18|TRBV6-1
CASSEGWFKSSGANVLTF
TGTGCCAGCAGCGAAGGCTGGTTCAAGAGCTCTGGGGCCAACGTCCTGACTTTC
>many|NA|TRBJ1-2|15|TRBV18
CASSPRVEGNYGYTF
TGTGCCAGCTCACCACGGGTGGAGGGGAACTATGGCTACACCTTC
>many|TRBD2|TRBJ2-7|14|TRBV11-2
CASSRGVFSYEQYF
TGTGCCAGCTCCCGGGGGGTTTTTTCCTACGAGCAGTACTTC
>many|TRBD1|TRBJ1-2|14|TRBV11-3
CASSPGGARNGYTF
TGTGCCAGCAGCCCAGGGGGCGCAAGGAATGGCTACACCTTC
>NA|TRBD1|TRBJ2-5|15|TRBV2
CASRVRTGGRETQYF
TGTGCCAGCAGGGTCCGGACAGGGGGGAGAGAGACCCAGTACTTC
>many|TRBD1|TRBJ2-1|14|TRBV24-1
CATSGLDRGNEQFF
TGTGCCACCAGTGGTCTGGACAGGGGTAATGAGCAGTTCTTC
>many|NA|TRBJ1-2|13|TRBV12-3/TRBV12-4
CASRPHWDGGYTF
TGTGCCAGCAGGCCACATTGGGATGGGGGCTACACCTTC